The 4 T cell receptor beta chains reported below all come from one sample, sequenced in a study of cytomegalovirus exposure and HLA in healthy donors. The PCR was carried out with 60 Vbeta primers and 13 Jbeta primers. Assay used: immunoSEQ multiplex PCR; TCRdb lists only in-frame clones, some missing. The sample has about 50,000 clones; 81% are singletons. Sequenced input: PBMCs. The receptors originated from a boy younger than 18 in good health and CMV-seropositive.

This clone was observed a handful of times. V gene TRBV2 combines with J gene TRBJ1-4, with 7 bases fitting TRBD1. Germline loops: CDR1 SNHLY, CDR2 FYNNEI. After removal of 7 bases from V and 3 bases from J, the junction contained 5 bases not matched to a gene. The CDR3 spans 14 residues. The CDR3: CASIWDRSNEKLFF. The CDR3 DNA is TGTGCCAGCATTTGGGACAGATCTAATGAAAAACTGTTTTTT.

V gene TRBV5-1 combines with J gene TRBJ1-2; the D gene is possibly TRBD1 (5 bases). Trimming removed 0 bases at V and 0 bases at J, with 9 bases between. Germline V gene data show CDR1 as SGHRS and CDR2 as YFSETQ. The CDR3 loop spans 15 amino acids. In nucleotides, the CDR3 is TGCGCCAGCAGCTTGGCCGGGGGTCCTAACTATGGCTACACCTTC. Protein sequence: CASSLAGGPNYGYTF.

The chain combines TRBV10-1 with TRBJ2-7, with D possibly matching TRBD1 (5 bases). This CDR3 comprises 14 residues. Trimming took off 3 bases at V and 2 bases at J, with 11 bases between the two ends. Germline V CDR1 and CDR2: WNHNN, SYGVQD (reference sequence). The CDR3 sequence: CASSDTTEPYEQYF. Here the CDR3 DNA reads TGCGCCAGCAGTGACACGACAGAACCCTACGAGCAGTACTTC.

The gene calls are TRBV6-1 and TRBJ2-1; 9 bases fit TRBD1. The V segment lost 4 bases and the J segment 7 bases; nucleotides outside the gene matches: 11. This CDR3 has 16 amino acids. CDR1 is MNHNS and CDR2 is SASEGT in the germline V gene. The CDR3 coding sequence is TGTGCCAGCAGTGCCACCGGGACAGGGAATTGGAATGAGCAGTTCTTC. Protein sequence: CASSATGTGNWNEQFF.